This entry lists 13 T cell receptor beta chains sequenced from one sample in a study of a mutant IDH1 vaccine in newly diagnosed glioma. TCRdb's table, derived via immunoSEQ multiplex PCR, lists solely in-frame clones and lacks some. The data contain over 45,000 clones, about 88% of them singletons. As to time point: week 5, during vaccination. Topical imiquimod accompanied each vaccine dose, which consisted of 300 ug of mutant IDH1 20-mer peptide. These receptors are not linked to any known antigen. Sequencing used PBMCs, obtained from a glioma patient whose treatment included an IDH1 peptide vaccine. All receptors come from a woman in her forties or fifties with glioma.

The chain couples TRBV5-1 to TRBJ2-7; D tentatively reads TRBD1 or TRBD2 (5 bases each). The CDR3 has 15 amino acids. Looked up from germline, CDR1 is SGHRS and CDR2 is YFSETQ. The V end was cut by 2 bases, the J end by 3 bases, with 15 bases between. The CDR3 region has the DNA TGCGCCAGCAGCTTAAACGCCGGGACCCGCTACGAGCAGTACTTC. Amino acids: CASSLNAGTRYEQYF.

This chain uses TRBV5-1 with TRBJ2-5; D is unclear. Germline V lookup: CDR1 SGHRS, CDR2 YFSETQ. The V and J ends lost 0 bases and 1 base respectively, with 1 base between them. This CDR3 comprises 12 residues. The CDR3 is CASSLAQETQYF. DNA of the CDR3: TGCGCCAGCAGCTTGGCCCAAGAGACCCAGTACTTC.

The chain couples TRBV18 to TRBJ1-1; 7 nucleotides agree with TRBD1. Trimming at V came to 4 bases and at J to 4 bases, leaving 9 bases not matched to a gene. Per the germline V gene, CDR1 is KGHSH and CDR2 is LQKENI. The CDR3 totals 15 residues. The CDR3 sequence is CASSLVTGSGTEAFF. CDR3 DNA: TGTGCCAGCTCACTTGTGACAGGGTCTGGCACTGAAGCTTTCTTT.

The V call is TRBV6-5, the J call TRBJ1-6; TRBD1 might be the D (5 bases). Per the germline V gene, CDR1 is MNHEY and CDR2 is SVGAGI. With 4 bases removed from V and 0 bases from J, the gap between germline ends came to 10 bases. The CDR3 spans 16 residues. In DNA form, the CDR3 reads TGTGCCAGCAGTTCCCGGGGCGGCTCCTATAATTCACCCCTCCACTTT. This translates into CASSSRGGSYNSPLHF.

This clone was found a few times. The chain uses TRBV29-1 and TRBJ1-6; possible D gene TRBD1, 5 bases. Germline CDR1 reads SQVTM; CDR2 reads ANQGSEA. The CDR3 is 12 amino acids. Trimming cost V 3 bases and J 8 bases, with 8 bases left between them. The CDR3 DNA follows: TGCAGCGTTGAGGTGGGGGATTCACCCCTCCACTTT. Translating it yields CSVEVGDSPLHF.

V is TRBV6-6 and J is TRBJ1-6, with D possibly matching TRBD1 (6 bases). The germline V and J ends were trimmed by 7 bases and 7 bases, with 20 bases remaining between them. CDR3 length: 16 amino acids. The germline V gene has CDR1 MNHNY and CDR2 SVGAGI (reference sequence). CDR3 protein: CASTELAGAQNSPLHF. The DNA of the CDR3 is TGTGCCAGCACCGAATTAGCAGGGGCCCAGAATTCACCCCTCCACTTT.

This clone was detected a few times. V and J are TRBV6-5 and TRBJ2-2; D remains unclear. The germline V and J ends were trimmed by 5 bases and 4 bases, with 14 bases remaining between them. The CDR3 consists of 15 residues. Germline-derived CDR1 and CDR2 are MNHEY and SVGAGI. Here the CDR3 DNA reads TGTGCCAGCAGTGTCCTTCGTTTGGTCACCGGGGAGCTGTTTTTT. Protein: CASSVLRLVTGELFF.

The chain combines TRBV5-1 with TRBJ2-3; TRBD1 agrees at 7 bases. Germline V gene lookup returns CDR1 SGHRS and CDR2 YFSETQ. Unmatched junction bases numbered 6, after V lost 4 bases and J lost 4 bases. There are 14 residues in the CDR3. CDR3 protein: CASSKIGQADTQYF. The DNA for the CDR3 is TGCGCCAGCAGCAAGATTGGACAGGCAGATACGCAGTATTTT.

The genes are TRBV28 and TRBJ2-7, with a tentative D call TRBD1 (5 bases). V shed 5 bases and J shed 1 base, with 6 bases lying between them. Germline values: CDR1 MDHEN, CDR2 SYDVKM. The CDR3 loop spans 12 amino acids. The CDR3 here is CASSRQSYEQYF. In DNA form, the CDR3 reads TGTGCCAGCAGTCGACAGTCCTACGAGCAGTACTTC.

Written as DNA, the CDR3 is TGTGCCAGCAGCGCCAGGCCGGGGGGGGAAGAGACCCAGTACTTC. Translated: CASSARPGGEETQYF. The rearrangement uses TRBV9 and TRBJ2-5; 8 bases map to TRBD2. Germline CDR1 reads SGDLS; CDR2 reads YYNGEE. The CDR3 has 15 residues. V trimming: 3 bases; J trimming: 3 bases; junction bases outside the gene matches: 7.

V is TRBV6-6 and J is TRBJ1-1, with D tentatively TRBD1 (6 bases). V dropped 6 bases and J dropped 5 bases, with 13 bases sitting between them. Germline CDR1 and CDR2: MNHNY and SVGAGI (reference sequence). The CDR3 length is 13 residues. The CDR3 spells CASSYGGATEAFF. The CDR3 nucleotides read TGTGCCAGCAGCTATGGGGGGGCAACTGAAGCTTTCTTT.

V and J are TRBV7-2 and TRBJ1-1; no definite D call. The germline V gene has CDR1 SGHTA and CDR2 FQGNSA. The CDR3 length is 13 residues. The V end was cut by 5 bases, the J end by 0 bases, with 7 bases between. The CDR3 DNA is TGTGCCAGCAGCAAACATATGAACACTGAAGCTTTCTTT. This encodes CASSKHMNTEAFF.

This chain connects TRBV5-5 to TRBJ2-4; 12 bases agree with TRBD1. Germline CDR1 and CDR2: SGHKS and YYEKEE (reference sequence). V trimming: 1 base; J trimming: 8 bases; junction bases outside the gene matches: 7. The CDR3 length is 16 residues. CDR3 sequence (DNA): TGTGCCAGCAGCTTGCCCGGGACAGGGGGCGCTGACATTCAGTACTTC. Its translation is CASSLPGTGGADIQYF.